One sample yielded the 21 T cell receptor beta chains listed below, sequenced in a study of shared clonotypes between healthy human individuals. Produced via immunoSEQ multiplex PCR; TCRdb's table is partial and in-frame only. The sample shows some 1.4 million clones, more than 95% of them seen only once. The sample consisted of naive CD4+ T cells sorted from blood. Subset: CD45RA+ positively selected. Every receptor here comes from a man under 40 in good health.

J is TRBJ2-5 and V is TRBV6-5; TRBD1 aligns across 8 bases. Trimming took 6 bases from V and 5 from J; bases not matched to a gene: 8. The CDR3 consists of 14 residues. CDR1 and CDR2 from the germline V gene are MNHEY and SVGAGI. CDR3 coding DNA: TGTGCCAGCAGCTCTCAGGGGGCTCAGGAGACCCAGTACTTC. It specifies CASSSQGAQETQYF.

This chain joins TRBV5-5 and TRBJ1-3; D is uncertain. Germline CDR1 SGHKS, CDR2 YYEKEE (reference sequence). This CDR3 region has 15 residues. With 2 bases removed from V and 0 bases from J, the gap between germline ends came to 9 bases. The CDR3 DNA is TGTGCCAGCAGCTTACTAAGGAGCTCTGGAAACACCATATATTTT. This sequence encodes CASSLLRSSGNTIYF.

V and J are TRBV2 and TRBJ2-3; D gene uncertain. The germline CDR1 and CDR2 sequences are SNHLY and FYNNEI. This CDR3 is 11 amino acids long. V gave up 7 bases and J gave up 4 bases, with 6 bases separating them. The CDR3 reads CASTSADTQYF. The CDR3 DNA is TGTGCCAGCACTTCGGCAGATACGCAGTATTTT.

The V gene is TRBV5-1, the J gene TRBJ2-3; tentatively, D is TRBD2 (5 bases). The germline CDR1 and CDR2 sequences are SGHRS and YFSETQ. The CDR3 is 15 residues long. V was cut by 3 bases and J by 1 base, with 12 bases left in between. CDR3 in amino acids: CASSSGLGGTDTQYF. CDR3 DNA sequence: TGCGCCAGCAGCTCCGGACTCGGGGGCACAGATACGCAGTATTTT.

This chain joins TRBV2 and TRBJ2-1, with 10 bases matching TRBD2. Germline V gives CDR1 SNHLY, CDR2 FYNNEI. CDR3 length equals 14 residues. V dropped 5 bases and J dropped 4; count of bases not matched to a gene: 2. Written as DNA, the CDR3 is TGTGCCAGCAGTTCGGGACTAGCGTACAATGAGCAGTTCTTC. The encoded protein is CASSSGLAYNEQFF.

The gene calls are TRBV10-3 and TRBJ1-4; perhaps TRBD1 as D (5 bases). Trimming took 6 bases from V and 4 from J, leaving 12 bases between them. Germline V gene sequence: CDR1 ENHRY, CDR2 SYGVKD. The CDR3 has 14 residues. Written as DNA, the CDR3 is TGTGCCATCAGCCCTTCGGGGGTTAATGAAAAACTGTTTTTT. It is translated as CAISPSGVNEKLFF.

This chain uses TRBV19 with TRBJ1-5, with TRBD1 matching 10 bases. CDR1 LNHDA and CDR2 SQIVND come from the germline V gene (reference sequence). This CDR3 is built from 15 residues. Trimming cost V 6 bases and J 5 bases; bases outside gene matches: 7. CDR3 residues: CASRPVDRGDQPQHF. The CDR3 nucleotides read TGTGCCAGTAGACCGGTGGACAGGGGGGATCAGCCCCAGCATTTT. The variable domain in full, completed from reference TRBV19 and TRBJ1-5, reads DGGITQSPKYLFRKEGQNVTLSCEQNLNHDAMYWYRQDPGQGLRLIYYSQIVNDFQKGDIAEGYSVSREKKESFPLTVTSAQKNPTAFYLCASRPVDRGDQPQHFGDGTRLSIL.

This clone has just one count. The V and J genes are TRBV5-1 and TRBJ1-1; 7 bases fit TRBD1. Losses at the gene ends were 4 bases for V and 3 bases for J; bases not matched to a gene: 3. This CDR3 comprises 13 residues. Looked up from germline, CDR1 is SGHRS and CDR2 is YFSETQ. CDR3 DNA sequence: TGCGCCAGCAGCCGGCAGGGGGACACTGAAGCTTTCTTT. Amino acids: CASSRQGDTEAFF.

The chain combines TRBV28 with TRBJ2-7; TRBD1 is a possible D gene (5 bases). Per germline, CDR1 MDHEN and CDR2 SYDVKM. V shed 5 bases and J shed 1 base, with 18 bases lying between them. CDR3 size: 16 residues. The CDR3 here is CASSTISRVKSYEQYF. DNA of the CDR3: TGTGCCAGCAGTACTATTTCCAGGGTGAAGTCCTACGAGCAGTACTTC.

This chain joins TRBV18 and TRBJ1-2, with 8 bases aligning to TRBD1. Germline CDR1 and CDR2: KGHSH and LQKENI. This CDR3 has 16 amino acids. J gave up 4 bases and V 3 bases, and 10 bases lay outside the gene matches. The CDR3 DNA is TGTGCCAGCTCACCGGATGGGACAGGCGGTACCTATGGCTACACCTTC. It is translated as CASSPDGTGGTYGYTF. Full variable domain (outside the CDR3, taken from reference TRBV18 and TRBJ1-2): NAGVMQNPRHLVRRRGQEARLRCSPMKGHSHVYWYRQLPEEGLKFMVYLQKENIIDESGMPKERFSAEFPKEGPSILRIQQVVRGDSAAYFCASSPDGTGGTYGYTFGSGTRLTVV.

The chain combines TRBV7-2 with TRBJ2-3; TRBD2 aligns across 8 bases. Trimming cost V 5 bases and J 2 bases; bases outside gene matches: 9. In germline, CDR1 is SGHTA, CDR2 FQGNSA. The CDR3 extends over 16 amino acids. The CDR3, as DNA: TGTGCCAGCAGCCTTCCGGGACTAGGATACACAGATACGCAGTATTTT. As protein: CASSLPGLGYTDTQYF.

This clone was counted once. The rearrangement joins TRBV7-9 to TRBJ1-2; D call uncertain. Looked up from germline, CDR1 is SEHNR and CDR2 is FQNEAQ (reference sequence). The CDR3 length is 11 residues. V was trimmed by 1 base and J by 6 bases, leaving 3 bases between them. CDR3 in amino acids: CASSLVDGYTF. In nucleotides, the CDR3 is TGTGCCAGCAGCTTAGTAGATGGCTACACCTTC. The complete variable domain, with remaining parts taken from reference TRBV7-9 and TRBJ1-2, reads DTGVSQNPRHKITKRGQNVTFRCDPISEHNRLYWYRQTLGQGPEFLTYFQNEAQLEKSRLLSDRFSAERPKGSFSTLEIQRTEQGDSAMYLCASSLVDGYTFGSGTRLTVV.

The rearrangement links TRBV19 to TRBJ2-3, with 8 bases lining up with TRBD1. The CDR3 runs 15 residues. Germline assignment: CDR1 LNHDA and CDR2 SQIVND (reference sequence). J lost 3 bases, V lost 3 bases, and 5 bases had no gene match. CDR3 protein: CASSMTRQGTDTQYF. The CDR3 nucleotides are TGTGCCAGTAGTATGACGAGACAGGGGACAGATACGCAGTATTTT.

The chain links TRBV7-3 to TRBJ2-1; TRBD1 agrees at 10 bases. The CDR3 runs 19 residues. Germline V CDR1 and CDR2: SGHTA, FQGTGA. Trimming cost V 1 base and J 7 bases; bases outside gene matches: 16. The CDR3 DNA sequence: TGTGCCAGCAGCTTAAGCGGACAGGGGGGGCGTCGTTATAGAAATGAGCAGTTCTTC. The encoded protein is CASSLSGQGGRRYRNEQFF. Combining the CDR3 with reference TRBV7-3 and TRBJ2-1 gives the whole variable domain GAGVSQTPSNKVTEKGKYVELRCDPISGHTALYWYRQSLGQGPEFLIYFQGTGAADDSGLPNDRFFAVRPEGSVSTLKIQRTERGDSAVYLCASSLSGQGGRRYRNEQFFGPGTRLTVL.

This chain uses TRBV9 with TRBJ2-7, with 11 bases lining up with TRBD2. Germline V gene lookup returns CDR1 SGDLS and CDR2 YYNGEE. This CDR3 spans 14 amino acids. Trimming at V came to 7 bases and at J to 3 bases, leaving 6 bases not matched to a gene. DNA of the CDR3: TGTGCCAGCGCACGGGGACTAGCGGACTACGAGCAGTACTTC. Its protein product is CASARGLADYEQYF.

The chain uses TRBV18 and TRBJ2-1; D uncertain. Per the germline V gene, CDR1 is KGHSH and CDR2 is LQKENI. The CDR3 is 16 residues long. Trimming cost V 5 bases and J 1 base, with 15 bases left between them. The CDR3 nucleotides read TGTGCCAGCTCAGTAAAATCGGTCGGGTCCTACAATGAGCAGTTCTTC. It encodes CASSVKSVGSYNEQFF.

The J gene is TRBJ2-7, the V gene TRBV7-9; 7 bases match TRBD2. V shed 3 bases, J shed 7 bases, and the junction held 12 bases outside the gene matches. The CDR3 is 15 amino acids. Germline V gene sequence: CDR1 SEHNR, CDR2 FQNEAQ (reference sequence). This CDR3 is CASSFGTTSWGEQYF. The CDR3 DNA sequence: TGTGCCAGCAGCTTCGGGACTACTTCCTGGGGGGAGCAGTACTTC.

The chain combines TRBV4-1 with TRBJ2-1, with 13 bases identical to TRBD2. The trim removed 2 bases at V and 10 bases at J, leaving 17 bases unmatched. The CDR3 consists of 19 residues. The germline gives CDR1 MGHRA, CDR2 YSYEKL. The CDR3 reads CASSQRASSGLAGVREQFF. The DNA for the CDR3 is TGCGCCAGCAGCCAAAGGGCATCTTCCGGACTAGCGGGAGTTCGGGAGCAGTTCTTC.

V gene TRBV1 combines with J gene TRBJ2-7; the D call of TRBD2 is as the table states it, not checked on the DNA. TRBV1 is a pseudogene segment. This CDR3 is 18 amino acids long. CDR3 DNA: TGCACCAGCAGCCAAAAAGGGCCCACAGCCGGGATCCCATACGAGCAGTACTTC. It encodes CTSSQKGPTAGIPYEQYF.

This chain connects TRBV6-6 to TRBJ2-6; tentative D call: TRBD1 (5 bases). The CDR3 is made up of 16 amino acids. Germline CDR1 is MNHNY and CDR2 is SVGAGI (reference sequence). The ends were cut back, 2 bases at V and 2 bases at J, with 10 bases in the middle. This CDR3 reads CASSYVVGPGANVLTF. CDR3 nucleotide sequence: TGTGCCAGCAGTTACGTCGTGGGGCCTGGGGCCAACGTCCTGACTTTC.

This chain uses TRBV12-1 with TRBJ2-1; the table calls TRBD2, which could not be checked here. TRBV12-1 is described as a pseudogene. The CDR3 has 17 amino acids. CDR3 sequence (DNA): TGTGCCAGCAACCTCCGCAGGACTAGCGGGAGGGCTAATGAGCAGTTCTTC. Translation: CASNLRRTSGRANEQFF.